This paragraph covers one T cell receptor beta chain sequence. Its matching antigen is unknown. The data are from a study of vaccination and CD4 T cells after COVID-19. Turning to the study itself: The study collected post-vaccine samples a median around 73 days after dose two, with a range of 14 to 241.

Treatment in this sample: roughly ten-day PBMC culture with coronavirus spike peptide pools or control peptides (ViraFEST assay). It was on days 3 and 7 that half the medium was replaced with fresh IL-2 medium. Cultured CD4+ T cell DNA was sequenced using the Oncomine TCR Beta short-read assay. Using the QIAamp micro DNA kit, genomic DNA was extracted from the CD4+ T cells that had been cultured. MiXCR, run by TCRdb on the PCR reads, gives a single entry per CDR3 protein. The sample records about 15,000 distinct CDR3 sequences, less than 50% being singletons. The germline V gene has CDR1 SGHTA and CDR2 FQGNSA. With 5 bases clipped from V and 10 bases from J, the junction kept 10 bases outside the gene matches. This CDR3 has 15 amino acids.

The chain is built from TRBV7-2 and TRBJ1-6, with TRBD1 matching over 8 bases. Material: cultured CD4+ T cells from blood. The receptor comes from a human donor with COVID-19. CDR3 sequence: CASSPDRGEASPLHF. CDR3 DNA sequence: TGTGCCAGCAGCCCCGACAGGGGAGAGGCATCACCCCTCCACTTT.